These 14 T cell receptor beta chains were all obtained from the same sample, sequenced in a study of blood T cell repertoires in COVID-19. Clones were sequenced by immunoSEQ multiplex PCR, and TCRdb holds only the in-frame ones, with some missing. Counted here are roughly 170,000 clones, approximately 80% occurring once; the ten biggest clones make up approximately 12%. Sequenced material: PBMCs or T cells enriched from blood (not recorded which). The receptors shown here come from a man aged 45 to 65 who had recovered from COVID-19.

The chain employs TRBV9 and TRBJ2-7; D might be TRBD2 (6 bases). The V end was cut by 5 bases, the J end by 3 bases, with 9 bases between. Germline V lookup: CDR1 SGDLS, CDR2 YYNGEE. This CDR3 has 12 amino acids. The DNA for the CDR3 is TGTGCCAGCAGTGAGGAGGGCTACGAGCAGTACTTC. This codes for CASSEEGYEQYF.

The chain couples TRBV18 to TRBJ1-5; 11 bases align to TRBD1. V lost 5 bases, J lost 5 bases, and 5 bases stayed unmatched. The CDR3 runs to 15 residues. CDR1 is KGHSH and CDR2 is LQKENI in the germline V gene. CDR3 sequence (DNA): TGTGCCAGCTCATCCTGGACAGGGGGCGATCAGCCCCAGCATTTT. This encodes CASSSWTGGDQPQHF.

V gene TRBV30 combines with J gene TRBJ1-1, with D possibly being TRBD1 (5 bases). Germline CDR1 and CDR2: GTSNPN and SVGIG (reference sequence). This CDR3 has 11 amino acids. V lost 0 bases to trimming and J lost 8 bases, with 7 bases between them. CDR3 DNA sequence: TGTGCCTGGAGTGTAGACAGCGAAGCTTTCTTT. Its translation is CAWSVDSEAFF.

The chain joins TRBV27 to TRBJ1-6, with TRBD1 as a possible D gene (6 bases). Trimming removed 5 bases at V and 6 bases at J, with 11 bases between. The CDR3 runs to 14 residues. Germline V gene sequence: CDR1 MNHEY, CDR2 SMNVEV (reference sequence). CDR3 sequence: CASSLQGGNSPLHF. CDR3 DNA: TGTGCCAGCAGTCTCCAAGGGGGTAATTCACCCCTCCACTTT.

V gene TRBV29-1 combines with J gene TRBJ1-1, with TRBD1 identical over 8 bases. Per germline, CDR1 SQVTM and CDR2 ANQGSEA. With V trimmed by 4 bases and J by 2 bases, 3 bases remained unmatched. CDR3 length equals 13 residues. CDR3 coding DNA: TGCAGCGTTGTGGCAGGGGGCAACACTGAAGCTTTCTTT. This sequence encodes CSVVAGGNTEAFF. Together with reference TRBV29-1 and TRBJ1-1, the CDR3 gives the full variable domain: SAVISQKPSRDICQRGTSLTIQCQVDSQVTMMFWYRQQPGQSLTLIATANQGSEATYESGFVIDKFPISRPNLTFSTLTVSNMSPEDSSIYLCSVVAGGNTEAFFGQGTRLTVV.

V is TRBV2 and J is TRBJ2-3; D ambiguous. The CDR3 is 12 residues long. Germline V gene sequence: CDR1 SNHLY, CDR2 FYNNEI. V was clipped by 4 bases and J by 3 bases, with 5 bases between them. CDR3 region: CASSAFTDTQYF. The CDR3 DNA follows: TGTGCCAGCAGTGCGTTTACAGATACGCAGTATTTT.

The rearrangement joins TRBV4-1 to TRBJ2-5, with TRBD1 as a possible D gene (6 bases). The CDR3 loop spans 14 amino acids. V was cut by 0 bases and J by 5 bases, with 10 bases left in between. Germline V gene sequence: CDR1 MGHRA, CDR2 YSYEKL. CDR3 in DNA: TGCGCCAGCAGCCAAGACAGGGGTGGCGAGACCCAGTACTTC. Its protein is CASSQDRGGETQYF.

The J gene is TRBJ1-5, the V gene TRBV4-1; the D is unclear. The germline CDR1 and CDR2 sequences are MGHRA and YSYEKL. The CDR3 spans 17 residues. With 0 bases removed from V and 0 bases from J, the gap between germline ends came to 12 bases. CDR3 DNA: TGCGCCAGCAGCCAAGAGGGCCAGGTTCATAGCAATCAGCCCCAGCATTTT. It is translated as CASSQEGQVHSNQPQHF.

J is TRBJ2-1 and V is TRBV11-2; the match to TRBD2 covers 7 bases. Looked up from germline, CDR1 is SGHAT and CDR2 is FQNNGV. V trimming: 1 base; J trimming: 5 bases; junction bases outside the gene matches: 11. This CDR3 has 17 amino acids. The CDR3 nucleotides are TGTGCCAGCAGCTTAGTAGACGGGACTAAGGTGAACAATGAGCAGTTCTTC. It specifies CASSLVDGTKVNNEQFF.

The chain joins TRBV28 to TRBJ2-1; 8 bases agree with TRBD2. The CDR3 loop spans 14 amino acids. The germline V gene encodes CDR1 MDHEN and CDR2 SYDVKM. The J segment lost 9 bases and the V segment lost 1 base, leaving 5 bases of the junction unmatched. The CDR3 DNA follows: TGTGCCAGCAGTTTATCGGGGGGGCTGGGTGAGCAGTTCTTC. It is translated as CASSLSGGLGEQFF.

Note on this clone: At one end the junction does not follow the germline gene, possibly because of a read error. The chain combines TRBV7-9 with TRBJ1-1, with D unresolved. The CDR3 has 11 residues. CDR1 is SEHNR, CDR2 FQNEAQ, per germline (reference sequence). CDR3 residues: CASSLAERRVF. The DNA of the CDR3 is TGTGCCAGCAGCTTAGCGGAGCGGCGCGTCTTT.

This chain links TRBV6-5 with TRBJ2-5; no definite D call. CDR1 is MNHEY, CDR2 SVGAGI, per germline. Trimming cost V 0 bases and J 3 bases, with 11 bases left between them. The CDR3 spans 15 residues. DNA for the CDR3: TGTGCCAGCAGTTACTCGCGCAGAACTAAAGAGACCCAGTACTTC. Its translation: CASSYSRRTKETQYF.

This clone has more than one count but fewer than ten. The rearrangement uses TRBV5-6 and TRBJ1-1, with a tentative D call TRBD1 (6 bases). Germline values: CDR1 SGHDT, CDR2 YYEEEE. This CDR3 has 11 residues. V dropped 4 bases and J dropped 9 bases, with 10 bases sitting between them. CDR3: CASSRQGKAFF. Written as DNA, the CDR3 is TGTGCCAGCAGCCGGCAGGGGAAAGCTTTCTTT. The full variable domain, its missing parts supplied by reference TRBV5-6 and TRBJ1-1, is DAGVTQSPTHLIKTRGQQVTLRCSPKSGHDTVSWYQQALGQGPQFIFQYYEEEERQRGNFPDRFSGHQFPNYSSELNVNALLLGDSALYLCASSRQGKAFFGQGTRLTVV.

The chain employs TRBV6-6 and TRBJ2-7; a weak D match, TRBD1 (6 bases). CDR1 MNHNY and CDR2 SVGAGI come from the germline V gene (reference sequence). The CDR3 loop spans 14 amino acids. Deletions cut 6 bases from V and 4 bases from J, with 16 bases between. In DNA form, the CDR3 reads TGTGCCAGCAGCCCCGTGGGGGCCGCATACGAGCAGTACTTC. Its translation is CASSPVGAAYEQYF.